Listed here is a single TCR beta chain. Its specificity is unknown. The record originates from a study of T cells expressing NK-cell markers. In the study overall: The study drew TCR beta repertoires from sorted CD3+CD56+NKG2C+, CD3+CD56+NKG2C- and CD3+CD56-NKG2C+ T cells. Broader study findings: Top CD8+ clonotypes included the dominant CD3+CD56+NKG2C+ clonotypes in several donors. Where a handful of donors were concerned, these clonotypes also led the CD3+CD56-NKG2C+ fraction.

TCRdb re-called the 5' RACE reads, yielding one record per CDR3 amino acid sequence without DNA. The sample totals about 390,000 distinct CDR3 sequences. This TCR was sampled from a woman between 45 and 65 years old in good health. Sample: blood T cells: a sorted CD56 or NKG2C T cell subset, CD4+ or CD8+ T cells, or bulk PBMC T cells (not recorded which).

This CDR3 is CASSLSQGNSPLHF. The genes are TRBV12-3 or TRBV12-4 and TRBJ1-6; lacking DNA, the TRBD1 call made by TCRdb goes unchecked. The CDR3 totals 14 residues.